This is a list of T cell receptor beta chains from one sample in a study of T cell responses to AZD1222 COVID-19 vaccine. Profiled with immunoSEQ multiplex PCR; TCRdb holds only in-frame clones, not every one. The sample consists of over 85,000 clones, approximately 84% of them appearing once. Source: peripheral blood, taken 28 days after the second AZD1222 dose. These receptors originate from an adult who received the AZD1222 COVID-19 vaccine. CDR3s include the opening cysteine and the closing phenylalanine or tryptophan.

v_call	j_call	cdr3_aa
TRBV7-9	TRBJ2-5	CASSFYGEETQYF
TRBV10-3	TRBJ1-5	CAIKQPNQPQHF
TRBV27	TRBJ2-2	CASSPGGWEPGAGELFF
TRBV4-2	TRBJ1-1	CASSQDPQDRAPNTEAFF
TRBV18	TRBJ1-6	CASSPGGESSPLHF
TRBV7-3	TRBJ2-3	CASSFSGADTQYF
TRBV15	TRBJ1-3	CATSRDTGHEGNTIYF
TRBV2	TRBJ2-1	CASSLDAGPSDEQFF
TRBV5-5	TRBJ1-1	CASSLGKGRLTEAFF
TRBV25-1	TRBJ2-1	CASSEAGYNEQFF
TRBV6-5	TRBJ1-1	CASSQETGGNTEAFF
TRBV29-1	TRBJ2-5	CSACLGSETQYF
TRBV6-5	TRBJ1-1	CASRSGTEMYTEAFF
TRBV5-1	TRBJ2-7	CASSLLANYEQYF
TRBV5-1	TRBJ2-7	CASSLSQGGEQYF
TRBV9	TRBJ1-6	CASSSEGARSPLHF
TRBV4-1	TRBJ1-1	CASSRGEGSWNTEAFF
TRBV7-3	TRBJ1-5	CASAMDRDQPQHF
TRBV6-5	TRBJ2-7	CASRGTDYEQYF
TRBV19	TRBJ2-7	CASGGPRENEQYF
TRBV2	TRBJ1-5	CASTQESTQPQHF
TRBV6-5	TRBJ1-4	CASSETDEKLFF
TRBV7-2	TRBJ2-5	CASSLSPLGVVETQYF
TRBV5-1	TRBJ2-3	CASSLAGGAPDTQYF
TRBV10-3	TRBJ1-1	CAISQGQLNTEAFF
TRBV14	TRBJ2-2	CASSQRGNTGELFF
TRBV7-2	TRBJ1-4	CASSLGGANEKLFF
TRBV11-3	TRBJ2-7	CASSLDPGAGQRIYEQYF
TRBV3-1/TRBV3-2	TRBJ2-7	CASSQEAYGLYEQYF
TRBV5-1	TRBJ2-2	CASSLRQGSAGELFF
TRBV28	TRBJ1-2	CASSPGTGDGYTF
TRBV7-9	TRBJ2-2	CASSDDITGELFF
TRBV6-5	TRBJ2-1	CASKGPGDEQFF
TRBV27	TRBJ1-1	CASGLQYTEAFF
TRBV2	TRBJ2-7	CASSLDTGTVAYEQYF
TRBV27	TRBJ1-2	CASSSNKLQGTLYGYTF
TRBV30	TRBJ2-3	CAWRDWGRITDTQYF
TRBV27	TRBJ2-2	CASSRDRAANTGELFF
TRBV3-1/TRBV3-2	TRBJ1-2	CASSGGTTYGYTF
TRBV27	TRBJ2-7	CASSASQGVNRDNTYEQYF
TRBV30	TRBJ1-5	CAWSNGAQPQHF
TRBV18	TRBJ1-5	CASSPAGGNQPQHF
TRBV20-1	TRBJ1-1	CSASIGPNTEAFF
TRBV5-1	TRBJ2-5	CASSLSGTPGQETQYF
TRBV2	TRBJ1-1	CASYQGRGAEAFF
TRBV21-1	TRBJ2-7	CASSKALLNGAGLYEQYF
TRBV2	TRBJ2-7	CARSRDRFNEQYF